Here is one T cell receptor beta chain with its context. The antigen is unknown. The data are from a study of cytomegalovirus exposure and HLA in healthy donors. Study results and limitations: Presence/absence comparisons presumed near-even sequencing depth among donors. Most observed TCR sequences were rare, whereas some public TCRs were detected in many donors. What a later analysis showed was that several of the most significant clusters appeared linked to common viral pathogens.

Primers: 60 Vbeta forward and 13 Jbeta reverse. Generated by immunoSEQ multiplex PCR, the TCRdb table keeps only in-frame clones and is missing some. The sample consists of 96,000 or so clones, approximately 74% of them appearing once. This CDR3 has 15 amino acids. The germline V gene encodes CDR1 SGHTA and CDR2 FQGTGA. Between the trimmed V and J ends, which lost 0 bases and 8 bases, there was a span of 11 bases. The gene calls are TRBV7-3 and TRBJ1-6; D is unresolved. Material: PBMCs. This clonotype was sampled from a female donor in good health and CMV-seropositive. The CDR3 sequence is CASSLTAAWDSPLHF. Here the CDR3 DNA reads TGTGCCAGCAGCTTAACGGCGGCTTGGGATTCACCCCTCCACTTT.